Listed here is a single T cell receptor (beta chain). Its antigen remains unknown. The data belong to a study of T-cell memory formation after mild COVID-19. Study summary: The study found TCR clusters largely donor specific.

It was 5'RACE with constant-segment primers that produced the TCR alpha and TCR beta cDNA libraries, which carried sample barcodes and UMIs. Each CDR3 protein is one row after TCRdb ran MiXCR on the 5' RACE reads. The table includes 50,000 to 60,000 distinct CDR3 sequences, around a quarter detected once. V was clipped by 2 bases and J by 5 bases, with 6 bases between them. This CDR3 is 12 amino acids long. Regarding the study as a whole: Nothing showed for sure that second-wave clones peaking on day 37 were SARS-CoV-2 specific. Pre-infection memory held some responding clones, suggesting pre-existing cross-reactive T cells responded.

This receptor was identified in a man between 18 and 29 years old who had mild COVID-19 (a few samples of this study predate the infection). Cell type and time point are not known. The rearrangement joins TRBV23-1 to TRBJ1-1, with D uncertain. TRBV23-1 is recorded as an ORF, its role being uncertain. The sequenced sample was PBMCs or a T cell subset sorted from them (not recorded which). CDR3 sequence: CASSQRTTEAFF. For the CDR3, the DNA is TGCGCCAGCAGTCAACGCACGACTGAAGCTTTCTTT.